The 26 T cell receptor beta chains presented below share a single source sample, sequenced in a study of shared clonotypes between healthy human individuals. Generated by immunoSEQ multiplex PCR, the TCRdb table keeps only in-frame clones and is missing some. The repertoire includes more than 1.2 million clones, approximately 98.5% of them detected once, and around 0.33% sits in the top ten. Material: naive CD4+ T cells sorted from blood. Indicated subset: CD45RA+ positively selected. Receptors originate from a man younger than 45 in good health.

J is TRBJ2-7 and V is TRBV11-2, with D perhaps matching TRBD1 (5 bases). CDR1 and CDR2 from the germline V gene are SGHAT and FQNNGV. V shed 4 bases and J shed 6 bases, with 19 bases lying between them. The CDR3 loop spans 15 amino acids. The CDR3 region has the DNA TGTGCCAGCAGCTCGCCGGCAGGGCATAGTTCCGAGCAGTACTTC. The encoded protein is CASSSPAGHSSEQYF.

The gene calls are TRBV20-1 and TRBJ2-1; no reliable D call. The CDR3 runs to 11 residues. V was pared by 0 bases and J by 15 bases, with 12 bases between. Germline V lookup: CDR1 DFQATT, CDR2 SNEGSKA (reference sequence). CDR3 sequence: CSARDNSLTFF. CDR3 nucleotide sequence: TGCAGTGCTAGAGATAACTCGTTGACGTTCTTC.

CDR3 sequence reads: CASSDPSTNEKLFF. The CDR3 region has the DNA TGTGCCAGCAGTGACCCCTCAACTAATGAAAAACTGTTTTTT. This chain joins TRBV25-1 and TRBJ1-4; D ambiguous. This CDR3 has 14 amino acids. The germline V and J ends were trimmed by 3 bases and 0 bases, with 5 bases remaining between them. Germline V gene data show CDR1 as MGHDK and CDR2 as SYGVNS. Combining the CDR3 with reference TRBV25-1 and TRBJ1-4 gives the whole variable domain EADIYQTPRYLVIGTGKKITLECSQTMGHDKMYWYQQDPGMELHLIHYSYGVNSTEKGDLSSESTVSRIRTEHFPLTLESARPSHTSQYLCASSDPSTNEKLFFGSGTQLSVL.

The rearrangement uses TRBV5-1 and TRBJ1-3; 7 positions agree with TRBD1. Germline trimming cut 5 bases from V and 1 base from J; bases unmatched to any gene: 9. Germline CDR1 SGHRS, CDR2 YFSETQ. This CDR3 has 16 amino acids. As DNA, the CDR3 is TGCGCCAGCAGTCCCGGGACAGTCGCTTCTGGAAACACCATATATTTT. Encoded protein: CASSPGTVASGNTIYF.

As regards this clone: This specimen includes other DNA sequences encoding the same CDR3. V gene TRBV18 combines with J gene TRBJ1-5; D gene ambiguous. Per germline, CDR1 KGHSH and CDR2 LQKENI. Trimming removed 3 bases from V and 0 bases from J, with 6 bases in between. The CDR3 extends over 14 amino acids. The CDR3 reads CASSPQASNQPQHF. For the CDR3, the DNA is TGTGCCAGCTCACCCCAGGCTAGCAATCAGCCCCAGCATTTT.

The gene calls are TRBV19 and TRBJ1-5; 9 bases are shared with TRBD1. With 10 bases clipped from V and 3 bases from J, the junction kept 10 bases outside the gene matches. Germline assignment: CDR1 LNHDA and CDR2 SQIVND (reference sequence). CDR3 length equals 15 residues. The CDR3 protein is CATRAGTGYNQPQHF. The CDR3 DNA reads as TGTGCCACCCGGGCTGGGACAGGGTACAATCAGCCCCAGCATTTT. Drawing the rest from reference TRBV19 and TRBJ1-5, the complete variable domain is DGGITQSPKYLFRKEGQNVTLSCEQNLNHDAMYWYRQDPGQGLRLIYYSQIVNDFQKGDIAEGYSVSREKKESFPLTVTSAQKNPTAFYLCATRAGTGYNQPQHFGDGTRLSIL.

This clone occurred once. The DNA for the CDR3 is TGTGCCAGCAGTTACACTGGACAGGAAGCTTTCTTT. Amino acid sequence: CASSYTGQEAFF. The chain recombines TRBV6-5 with TRBJ1-1; D is perhaps TRBD1 (6 bases). From germline, CDR1 is MNHEY and CDR2 SVGAGI. This CDR3 spans 12 amino acids. V dropped 2 bases and J dropped 8 bases, with 9 bases sitting between them.

V gene TRBV18 combines with J gene TRBJ2-4; 7 nucleotides line up with TRBD2. Trimming at V came to 1 base and at J to 7 bases, leaving 1 base not matched to a gene. Germline CDR1 is KGHSH and CDR2 is LQKENI. The CDR3 contains 13 residues. Here the CDR3 reads CASSPRGGNIQYF. CDR3 nucleotide sequence: TGTGCCAGCTCACCACGGGGGGGGAACATTCAGTACTTC.

V is TRBV5-8 and J is TRBJ2-1; a weak D match, TRBD1 (5 bases). This CDR3 contains 13 residues. The germline V gene has CDR1 SGHTS and CDR2 YDEGEE. V was pared by 2 bases and J by 6 bases, with 9 bases between. The CDR3 region has the DNA TGTGCCAGCAGCTTTCAGGGTCGCAATGAGCAGTTCTTC. It codes for CASSFQGRNEQFF.

The V and J genes are TRBV30 and TRBJ2-7; 8 nucleotides line up with TRBD1. V lost 4 bases and J lost 6; bases outside the gene matches: 20. Germline V lookup: CDR1 GTSNPN, CDR2 SVGIG (reference sequence). The CDR3 runs to 17 residues. CDR3 coding DNA: TGTGCCTGGATTCCGATCGGAGCCAGGGGGCGCAGGGCCGAGCAGTACTTC. Protein product: CAWIPIGARGRRAEQYF.

This chain links TRBV28 with TRBJ2-3, with D perhaps TRBD1 (5 bases). CDR1 is MDHEN, CDR2 SYDVKM, per germline. V was pared by 6 bases and J by 2 bases, with 9 bases between. The CDR3 is 13 amino acids. CDR3 DNA sequence: TGTGCCAGCAGCCCGACAGACACAGATACGCAGTATTTT. Translation gives CASSPTDTDTQYF.

The chain combines TRBV6-1 with TRBJ2-7; D unclear. The CDR3 length is 12 residues. CDR1 is MNHNS and CDR2 is SASEGT in the germline V gene. V was cut by 6 bases and J by 3 bases, with 9 bases left in between. CDR3: CASSPNFYEQYF. The CDR3 bases are TGTGCCAGCAGCCCCAATTTCTACGAGCAGTACTTC.

Note on this clone: This specimen includes other DNA sequences encoding the same CDR3. The chain links TRBV28 to TRBJ1-5, with 8 bases identical to TRBD1. J gave up 0 bases and V 5 bases, and 0 bases lay outside the gene matches. The CDR3 covers 14 residues. Germline values: CDR1 MDHEN, CDR2 SYDVKM. The CDR3 loop is CASSGTGSNQPQHF. As DNA, the CDR3 is TGTGCCAGCAGTGGGACAGGTAGCAATCAGCCCCAGCATTTT. The complete variable domain, with remaining parts taken from reference TRBV28 and TRBJ1-5, reads DVKVTQSSRYLVKRTGEKVFLECVQDMDHENMFWYRQDPGLGLRLIYFSYDVKMKEKGDIPEGYSVSREKKERFSLILESASTNQTSMYLCASSGTGSNQPQHFGDGTRLSIL.

The chain couples TRBV9 to TRBJ2-7, with D possibly being TRBD1 (6 bases). The CDR3 length is 18 residues. Trimming removed 2 bases from V and 2 bases from J, with 23 bases in between. Germline V gives CDR1 SGDLS, CDR2 YYNGEE. CDR3 sequence (DNA): TGTGCCAGCAGCGTCGCAGAATCGTACAGGGATCCCCCCTACGAGCAGTACTTC. This codes for CASSVAESYRDPPYEQYF.

The gene calls are TRBV11-2 and TRBJ2-6, with unresolved D. CDR3 size: 16 residues. CDR1 is SGHAT and CDR2 is FQNNGV in the germline V gene. Trimming removed 1 base from V and 1 base from J, with 8 bases in between. CDR3 amino acids: CASSLVGVSGANVLTF. The CDR3 DNA sequence: TGTGCCAGCAGCTTAGTGGGCGTGTCTGGGGCCAACGTCCTGACTTTC.

The chain combines TRBV27 with TRBJ1-5; a possible D gene is TRBD1 (6 bases). V shed 6 bases and J shed 4 bases, with 13 bases lying between them. Germline V gene data show CDR1 as MNHEY and CDR2 as SMNVEV (reference sequence). The CDR3 sequence is 14 residues long. The CDR3 sequence is CASSPQGTNQPQHF. The CDR3 region has the DNA TGTGCCAGCAGCCCCCAGGGGACTAATCAGCCCCAGCATTTT.

CDR3 DNA sequence: TGTGCCAGCAGTTCCGACAGCACAGATACGCAGTATTTT. It translates to CASSSDSTDTQYF. V and J are TRBV5-4 and TRBJ2-3, with no clear D. Trimming pared 5 bases from V and 0 bases from J, leaving 7 bases between. CDR3 length: 13 amino acids. CDR1 and CDR2 from the germline V gene are SGHNT and YYREEE (reference sequence).

This clone has a single count. This rearrangement joins TRBV9 to TRBJ2-7; D not resolved. Germline CDR1 reads SGDLS; CDR2 reads YYNGEE. This CDR3 spans 15 amino acids. Trimming stripped 0 bases from V and 3 bases from J, with 13 bases between. CDR3 amino acids: CASSVEVTGVYEQYF. CDR3 DNA: TGTGCCAGCAGCGTAGAGGTGACTGGGGTCTACGAGCAGTACTTC.

The V gene is TRBV14, the J gene TRBJ2-1; tentative D call: TRBD2 (6 bases). V lost 4 bases to trimming and J lost 4 bases, with 14 bases between them. The CDR3 covers 15 residues. Germline V gives CDR1 SGHDN, CDR2 FVKESK. This CDR3 is CASSPPDYSYNEQFF. In nucleotides, the CDR3 is TGTGCCAGCAGCCCCCCGGACTACTCTTACAATGAGCAGTTCTTC.

This chain uses TRBV29-1 with TRBJ2-7, with TRBD2 matching over 12 bases. Germline trimming cut 7 bases from V and 4 bases from J; bases unmatched to any gene: 5. Germline V gene lookup returns CDR1 SQVTM and CDR2 ANQGSEA. The CDR3 sequence is 13 residues long. The CDR3 DNA follows: TGCAGCGCGACTAGCGGGAGTGGATACGAGCAGTACTTC. Amino acids: CSATSGSGYEQYF.

CDR3 DNA: TGTGCCAGCAGCTCAACCGATGGGGGGAGGAGCTCCTACGAGCAGTACTTC. Its protein is CASSSTDGGRSSYEQYF. This chain joins TRBV28 and TRBJ2-7, with D possibly TRBD2 on 6 matching bases. This CDR3 is 17 amino acids long. CDR1 and CDR2 (germline): MDHEN, SYDVKM. V lost 6 bases and J lost 0, with 21 bases in between.

The V call is TRBV4-3, the J call TRBJ2-7; 7 nucleotides agree with TRBD2. V was clipped by 5 bases and J by 4 bases; unmatched bases: 11. The germline CDR1 and CDR2 sequences are LGHNA and YSLEER. This CDR3 has 15 amino acids. DNA for the CDR3: TGCGCCAGCAGCGCCAGCCTGGGACTATTATACGAGCAGTACTTC. Translation gives CASSASLGLLYEQYF.

The CDR3 region has the DNA TGTGCCAGCAGCTTGGGACAGGGCCATGGGGAGACCCAGTACTTC. It translates to CASSLGQGHGETQYF. V and J are TRBV5-6 and TRBJ2-5; 7 nucleotides align to TRBD1. V dropped 0 bases and J dropped 5; count of bases not matched to a gene: 7. Germline V gene data show CDR1 as SGHDT and CDR2 as YYEEEE. CDR3 size: 15 residues.

The DNA of the CDR3 is TGTGCCAGCAGCCCGATAGCGGGAGCTGGTAATGAGCAGTTCTTC. This encodes CASSPIAGAGNEQFF. The chain links TRBV9 to TRBJ2-1, with 9 bases fitting TRBD2. The V gene's germline CDR1 is SGDLS and CDR2 YYNGEE. The trim removed 4 bases at V and 7 bases at J, leaving 9 bases unmatched. CDR3 length equals 15 residues.

The CDR3 bases are TGCGCCAGCAGCCTTTTTACTGGGGCCAACGTCCTGACTTTC. It encodes CASSLFTGANVLTF. This sequence joins TRBV4-1 and TRBJ2-6; no definite D call. The CDR3 is 14 amino acids. V was cut by 4 bases and J by 2 bases, with 6 bases left in between. Germline CDR1 is MGHRA and CDR2 is YSYEKL.

Points on this clone: Distinct nucleotide sequences in the sample also encode this CDR3. V and J are TRBV10-3 and TRBJ2-2, with TRBD2 matching over 7 bases. The CDR3 has 14 residues. Germline CDR1 reads ENHRY; CDR2 reads SYGVKD. Trimming cost V 5 bases and J 1 base; bases outside gene matches: 1. In nucleotides, the CDR3 is TGTGCCATCAGTCCTAGCGGGAACACCGGGGAGCTGTTTTTT. This gives the protein CAISPSGNTGELFF.